This T cell receptor (beta chain) originates from a study of T cells after yellow fever vaccination. Study-wide points: Clones from primary vaccination mostly reappeared after the booster (around 96% CD4, roughly 87% CD8).

Germline CDR1 reads SEHNR; CDR2 reads FQNEAQ (reference sequence). The CDR3 is made up of 17 amino acids. V lost 3 bases to trimming and J lost 4 bases, with 16 bases between them. One entry per CDR3 protein, called by TCRdb with MiXCR from the 5' RACE reads. Here the sample spans a few hundred thousand distinct CDR3 sequences, 5.2% being singletons. This clonotype has more than one count but fewer than ten. No antigen is known for it. The receptor comes from a man in his late teens or twenties who received the YFV17D yellow fever vaccine. The V and J genes are TRBV7-9 and TRBJ1-6; D may be TRBD1 (6 bases). The sequencing used CD4+ T cells sorted from PBMCs, collected on the day of the yellow fever booster vaccination. The CDR3 spells CASSFSLPRGYNSPLHF. CDR3 coding DNA: TGTGCCAGCAGCTTCTCCCTTCCCAGGGGTTATAATTCACCCCTCCACTTT.